The rows below give T cell receptor beta chains drawn from one sample of a study of beta chain features in type 1 diabetes. Using immunoSEQ multiplex PCR, the repertoire was profiled, and TCRdb retains in-frame clones only, with some absent. The data show a few hundred thousand clones, with 20% seen just once and 0.035% to 0.055% held by the top ten. The sample consisted of naive CD4+ T cells from blood. These TCRs come from a woman younger than 30 in good health. The CDR3 runs from the conserved cysteine through the conserved F or W. The order of the fields is CDR3 protein, CDR3 DNA, clone size, D gene, V gene, J gene. D genes are given only for firm matches. Some rows mark clone size as missing; the rest say once, few, many or name a class of expanded clone.

CASSSGMSRSYNEQFF	TGTGCCAGCAGCTCGGGGATGAGCCGGTCCTACAATGAGCAGTTCTTC	few	.	TRBV7-8	TRBJ2-1
CASSLSGTDYGYTF	TGTGCCAGCAGCTTATCGGGGACAGACTATGGCTACACCTTC	once	TRBD1	TRBV7-9	TRBJ1-2
CASSPSSGGRDTDTQYF	TGCGCCAGCAGCCCCTCTAGCGGGGGGCGGGACACAGATACGCAGTATTTT	.	TRBD2	TRBV5-1	TRBJ2-3
CASSLLGAEQYF	TGCGCCAGCAGCTTGTTAGGAGCGGAGCAGTACTTC	few	.	TRBV5-1	TRBJ2-7
CAWMRLAGVPYF	TGTGCCTGGATGCGACTAGCGGGGGTTCCGTACTTC	.	TRBD2	TRBV30	TRBJ2-5
CASSPGAGGLQETQYF	TGTGCCAGCAGCCCCGGCGCGGGAGGATTACAAGAGACCCAGTACTTC	.	TRBD2	TRBV4-2	TRBJ2-5
CASRRNTEAFF	TGTGCCAGTAGGCGGAACACTGAAGCTTTCTTT	few	.	TRBV19	TRBJ1-1
CASSGQGNEQYF	TGTGCCAGCAGTGGACAGGGAAACGAGCAGTACTTC	few	TRBD1	TRBV6-1	TRBJ2-7
CASSQLGARKDAQYF	TGCGCCAGCAGCCAGCTAGGGGCCAGGAAAGACGCGCAGTATTTT	few	.	TRBV4-1	TRBJ2-3
CASSPDRVGTGELFF	TGTGCCAGCAGCCCGGACAGGGTCGGCACCGGGGAGCTGTTTTTT	few	TRBD1	TRBV9	TRBJ2-2
CASSPYRENTGELFF	TGTGCCAGCTCACCATATCGGGAGAACACCGGGGAGCTGTTTTTT	.	.	TRBV18	TRBJ2-2
CASSLDQGSEKLFF	TGCGCCAGCAGCTTGGACCAGGGGAGCGAAAAACTGTTTTTT	few	.	TRBV5-1	TRBJ1-4
CASSGRRNYNEQFF	TGTGCCAGTAGTGGGCGGAGGAACTACAATGAGCAGTTCTTC	.	.	TRBV19	TRBJ2-1
CASSEAGLAKNIQYF	TGTGCCAGCAGTGAGGCAGGACTAGCCAAAAACATTCAGTACTTC	.	.	TRBV25-1	TRBJ2-4
CSVQGGYPGNTIYF	TGCAGCGTTCAGGGGGGATACCCTGGAAACACCATATATTTT	few	TRBD1	TRBV29-1	TRBJ1-3
CASSFGAETQYF	TGTGCCAGCAGCTTTGGGGCTGAGACCCAGTACTTC	.	.	TRBV14	TRBJ2-5
CASRPGQGLGYTF	TGTGCCAGCAGGCCCGGACAGGGGTTAGGCTACACCTTC	few	TRBD1	TRBV2	TRBJ1-2
CASSPMGRGYNEQFF	TGTGCCAGCAGCCCAATGGGGCGGGGGTACAATGAGCAGTTCTTC	.	TRBD2	TRBV11-3	TRBJ2-1
CASSSGLAGGSREQFF	TGTGCCAGCAGCTCTGGACTAGCGGGAGGGTCGCGTGAGCAGTTCTTC	.	TRBD2	TRBV11-2	TRBJ2-1
CATSRDPGIGELFF	TGTGCCACCAGCAGAGATCCCGGGATCGGGGAGCTGTTTTTT	.	.	TRBV15	TRBJ2-2
CAISEGSLEGYTF	TGTGCCATCAGTGAGGGGAGTTTAGAGGGCTACACCTTC	few	.	TRBV10-3	TRBJ1-2
CAWSPGVLLAKNIQYF	TGTGCCTGGAGTCCCGGGGTCTTACTAGCCAAAAACATTCAGTACTTC	.	.	TRBV30	TRBJ2-4
CASSQTGDYGYTF	TGCGCCAGCAGCCAGACAGGGGACTATGGCTACACCTTC	.	TRBD1	TRBV4-3	TRBJ1-2
CATSRDGGGKAEAFF	TGTGCCACCAGCAGAGATGGAGGCGGAAAGGCCGAAGCTTTCTTT	few	.	TRBV15	TRBJ1-1
CASSSTPGGLVDTQYF	TGTGCCAGCAGCTCGACACCCGGGGGATTGGTAGATACGCAGTATTTT	.	.	TRBV11-2	TRBJ2-3
CASSVGEETQYF	TGTGCCAGCAGCGTAGGGGAGGAGACCCAGTACTTC	.	.	TRBV9	TRBJ2-5
CAWSFNSEAFF	TGTGCCTGGAGTTTCAACAGTGAAGCTTTCTTT	few	.	TRBV30	TRBJ1-1
CASSFRQGPTDTQYF	TGTGCCAGCAGCTTCCGACAGGGCCCCACAGATACGCAGTATTTT	few	TRBD1	TRBV7-9	TRBJ2-3
CAWSVPGNQPQHF	TGTGCCTGGAGTGTTCCGGGGAATCAGCCCCAGCATTTT	few	.	TRBV30	TRBJ1-5
CASRVRTESMNTEAFF	TGTGCCAGCAGAGTACGGACAGAAAGTATGAACACTGAAGCTTTCTTT	few	.	TRBV27	TRBJ1-1
CASSHRRRDTYHTF	TGCGCCAGCAGCCATAGACGAAGGGACACATATCACACCTTC	.	.	TRBV4-3	TRBJ1-2
CASSAGLAGGIYEQFF	TGCGCCAGCAGCGCCGGACTAGCGGGAGGGATCTATGAGCAGTTCTTC	.	TRBD2	TRBV5-1	TRBJ2-1
CASSQFGLSTDTQYF	TGCGCCAGCAGCCAGTTCGGACTATCCACAGATACGCAGTATTTT	.	.	TRBV4-1	TRBJ2-3
CASSLHQVPLAKNIQYF	TGCGCCAGCAGCTTGCATCAGGTCCCGTTAGCCAAAAACATTCAGTACTTC	.	.	TRBV5-1	TRBJ2-4
CASSPGGTYEQYF	TGTGCCAGCTCCCCGGGGGGAACCTACGAGCAGTACTTC	few	TRBD2	TRBV18	TRBJ2-7
CASLPVGTGAHGYTF	TGTGCCAGCTTACCGGTGGGGACAGGGGCTCACGGCTACACCTTC	.	TRBD1	TRBV5-6	TRBJ1-2
CASSRSSGGEYGYTF	TGTGCCAGCAGCAGATCGTCAGGGGGAGAATATGGCTACACCTTC	.	TRBD1	TRBV7-2	TRBJ1-2
CASSEKRGHIQYF	TGTGCCAGCAGTGAAAAGAGGGGGCACATTCAGTACTTC	.	TRBD1	TRBV25-1	TRBJ2-4
CASSTGQGVGGNQPQHF	TGTGCCAGTAGTACGGGACAGGGGGTTGGAGGCAATCAGCCCCAGCATTTT	.	TRBD1	TRBV19	TRBJ1-5
CATLPGGNQPQHF	TGTGCCACCCTACCCGGGGGCAATCAGCCCCAGCATTTT	few	.	TRBV19	TRBJ1-5
CASSLFTSGRFYNEQFF	TGCGCCAGCAGCTTGTTTACTAGCGGGAGATTCTACAATGAGCAGTTCTTC	once	TRBD2	TRBV5-1	TRBJ2-1
CASSVQGSLSPLHF	TGTGCCAGCAGCGTACAGGGTTCGTTGTCACCCCTCCACTTT	few	.	TRBV9	TRBJ1-6
CASGQGANYGYTF	TGTGCCAGCGGACAGGGGGCTAACTATGGCTACACCTTC	few	TRBD1	TRBV9	TRBJ1-2
CASSGIRRTSGREQYF	TGTGCCAGCAGTGGGATCCGGAGGACTAGCGGTCGCGAGCAGTACTTC	.	TRBD2	TRBV2	TRBJ2-7
CAWSVQGVNYGYTF	TGTGCCTGGAGTGTACAAGGAGTGAACTATGGCTACACCTTC	few	.	TRBV30	TRBJ1-2
CASSDGSSYEQYF	TGTGCCAGCAGTGATGGGAGCTCCTACGAGCAGTACTTC	.	.	TRBV2	TRBJ2-7
CASSTTGANVLTF	TGTGCCAGCAGTACTACTGGGGCCAACGTCCTGACTTTC	.	.	TRBV25-1	TRBJ2-6
CASSRTGTTEAFF	TGTGCCAGCAGCCGGACAGGGACCACTGAAGCTTTCTTT	few	TRBD1	TRBV7-3	TRBJ1-1
CASSYVSTEAFF	TGTGCCAGCAGTTATGTCAGCACTGAAGCTTTCTTT	few	.	TRBV6-6	TRBJ1-1
CASSQDPTFNTEAFF	TGTGCCAGCAGCCAAGATCCGACATTCAACACTGAAGCTTTCTTT	.	.	TRBV4-2	TRBJ1-1
CASRDRAANSPLHF	TGCGCCAGCAGGGACAGGGCGGCTAATTCACCCCTCCACTTT	few	TRBD1	TRBV4-3	TRBJ1-6
CASSQGQETQYF	TGTGCCAGCAGTCAGGGACAAGAGACCCAGTACTTC	.	.	TRBV2	TRBJ2-5
CASRDRGSGGANVLTF	TGTGCCAGCAGGGACAGGGGTAGTGGTGGGGCCAACGTCCTGACTTTC	.	TRBD1	TRBV11-2	TRBJ2-6